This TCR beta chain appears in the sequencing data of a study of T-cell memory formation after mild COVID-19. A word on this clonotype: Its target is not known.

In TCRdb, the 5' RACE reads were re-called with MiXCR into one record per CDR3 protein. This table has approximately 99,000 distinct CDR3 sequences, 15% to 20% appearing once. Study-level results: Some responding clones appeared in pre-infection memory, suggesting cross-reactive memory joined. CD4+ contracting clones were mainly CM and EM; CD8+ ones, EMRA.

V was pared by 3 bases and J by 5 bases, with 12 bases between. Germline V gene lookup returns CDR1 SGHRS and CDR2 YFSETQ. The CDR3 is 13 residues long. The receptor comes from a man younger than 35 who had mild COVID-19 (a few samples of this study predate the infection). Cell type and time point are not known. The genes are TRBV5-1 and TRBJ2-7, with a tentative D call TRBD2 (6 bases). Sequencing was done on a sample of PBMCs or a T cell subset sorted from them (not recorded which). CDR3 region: CASSSGSGDEQYF. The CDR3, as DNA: TGCGCCAGCAGCTCTGGATCGGGGGACGAGCAGTACTTC.